The 14 T cell receptor beta chains below all came from one sample that was sequenced in a study of response to subunit inactivated influenza vaccine. TCRdb reprocessed the RT-PCR reads with MiXCR, giving one entry per CDR3 protein. The sample has about 160,000 distinct CDR3 sequences; roughly 11% are singletons. The source material was non-naive T cells sorted from PBMCs, sampled about 40 days after vaccination. These receptors came from a man aged 45-65 years who received an inactivated influenza vaccine.

The rearrangement links TRBV28 to TRBJ1-5, with D hard to call. The CDR3 runs 14 residues. Deletions cut 7 bases from V and 2 bases from J, with 12 bases between. Germline V gene lookup returns CDR1 MDHEN and CDR2 SYDVKM. The CDR3 DNA follows: TGTGCCAGCACTGGGTCCGTACGCAATCAGCCCCAGCATTTT. Its translation is CASTGSVRNQPQHF.

V and J are TRBV18 and TRBJ1-6; no firm D call. The V gene lost 5 bases and the J gene lost 1 base, with 6 bases spanning the gap. CDR3 length equals 14 residues. Germline loops: CDR1 KGHSH, CDR2 LQKENI. The CDR3 sequence is CASSSQSYNSPLHF. The CDR3 bases are TGTGCCAGCTCATCACAGTCCTATAATTCACCCCTCCACTTT.

This chain uses TRBV11-2 with TRBJ1-1, with D unresolved. Germline loops: CDR1 SGHAT, CDR2 FQNNGV. The ends were cut back, 3 bases at V and 11 bases at J, with 13 bases in the middle. The CDR3 runs to 12 residues. CDR3 coding DNA: TGTGCCAGCAGCTTTTTGGACGGGAAGGCTTTCTTT. Translation gives CASSFLDGKAFF. The variable domain in full, completed from reference TRBV11-2 and TRBJ1-1, reads EAGVAQSPRYKIIEKRQSVAFWCNPISGHATLYWYQQILGQGPKLLIQFQNNGVVDDSQLPKDRFSAERLKGVDSTLKIQPAKLEDSAVYLCASSFLDGKAFFGQGTRLTVV.

Only a few counts were recorded for this clonotype. The CDR3 region is CASSLSAGGPYNEQFF. DNA for the CDR3: TGTGCCAGCAGTTTATCGGCGGGAGGACCTTACAATGAGCAGTTCTTC. The rearrangement joins TRBV28 to TRBJ2-1; 8 nucleotides match TRBD2. This CDR3 comprises 16 residues. The junction had 6 bases not matched to a gene; V was cut back by 1 base and J by 4 bases. Germline lookup yields CDR1 MDHEN and CDR2 SYDVKM.

The sample holds a few counts of this clonotype. V usage is TRBV6-2 or TRBV6-3 and J usage is TRBJ2-7; D unresolved. The CDR3 covers 14 residues. The V and J ends lost 2 bases and 3 bases respectively, with 11 bases between them. Germline V gene lookup returns CDR1 MNHEY and CDR2 SVGEGT. The CDR3 sequence is CASSYPSSLYEQYF. As DNA, the CDR3 is TGTGCCAGCAGTTACCCGAGTTCGCTCTACGAGCAGTACTTC.

This clonotype was observed a handful of times. The chain recombines TRBV2 with TRBJ2-2; D possibly corresponds to TRBD2 (5 bases). The CDR3 consists of 13 residues. Germline V CDR1 and CDR2: SNHLY, FYNNEI. V lost 8 bases and J 4 bases, leaving 11 bases between the germline ends. CDR3: CASGELGTGELFF. The CDR3 DNA reads as TGTGCCAGCGGGGAGTTAGGCACCGGGGAGCTGTTTTTT.

This clonotype was seen many times. The V call is TRBV5-6, the J call TRBJ1-6; 8 bases fit TRBD1. Germline V gives CDR1 SGHDT, CDR2 YYEEEE. J lost 6 bases, V lost 3 bases, and 8 bases had no gene match. The CDR3 consists of 16 residues. CDR3 loop: CASSSGTGLLNSPLHF. CDR3 DNA: TGTGCCAGCAGCTCCGGGACAGGTCTTCTTAATTCACCCCTCCACTTT.

The sample holds a few counts of this clonotype. The chain couples TRBV14 to TRBJ2-1; 10 nucleotides line up with TRBD2. The CDR3 spans 15 residues. V lost 4 bases and J lost 8; bases outside the gene matches: 8. Germline V CDR1 and CDR2: SGHDN, FVKESK. The CDR3 sequence is CASSLSSGSGYEQFF. The CDR3 nucleotides read TGTGCCAGCAGCCTGTCTAGCGGGAGTGGGTATGAGCAGTTCTTC.

The chain carries TRBV19 and TRBJ2-1; TRBD2 is a possible D gene (6 bases). Germline V gene sequence: CDR1 LNHDA, CDR2 SQIVND (reference sequence). Trimming left V 4 bases short and J 9 bases short, with 7 bases between. CDR3 length equals 11 residues. Here the CDR3 reads CASSNGGEQFF. As DNA, the CDR3 is TGTGCCAGTAGTAACGGGGGTGAGCAGTTCTTC.

This clonotype occurred a few times. The genes are TRBV11-2 and TRBJ1-6; 8 nucleotides match TRBD1. Germline CDR1 reads SGHAT; CDR2 reads FQNNGV. This CDR3 has 17 amino acids. J was trimmed by 4 bases and V by 0 bases; bases with no gene match: 5. CDR3 loop: CASSLDGQGAYNSPLHF. The CDR3 DNA follows: TGTGCCAGCAGCTTAGATGGACAGGGAGCATATAATTCACCCCTCCACTTT.

The V call is TRBV5-1, the J call TRBJ1-1, with TRBD1 matching 8 bases. V was clipped by 9 bases and J by 3 bases; unmatched bases: 10. The germline V gene encodes CDR1 SGHRS and CDR2 YFSETQ. The CDR3 length is 14 residues. The chain's CDR3 is CATAGGPLDTEAFF. CDR3 nucleotides: TGCGCCACCGCAGGGGGCCCTTTGGACACTGAAGCTTTCTTT.

This clonotype came up many times. The chain links TRBV12-3 or TRBV12-4 to TRBJ1-1; no firm D call. With 6 bases removed from V and 5 bases from J, the gap between germline ends came to 10 bases. This CDR3 is built from 12 residues. The CDR3 sequence is CASSRTETEAFF. The CDR3 nucleotides are TGTGCCAGCAGCCGGACGGAGACTGAAGCTTTCTTT.

This clonotype came up a few times. The V gene is TRBV7-8, the J gene TRBJ2-3, with D unresolved. CDR3 length: 14 residues. Germline V gene sequence: CDR1 SGHVS, CDR2 FQNEAQ. Trimming removed 4 bases at V and 6 bases at J, with 14 bases between. Written as DNA, the CDR3 is TGTGCCAGCAGCTCCGTCTACCTCGGGGATACGCAGTATTTT. Protein sequence: CASSSVYLGDTQYF.

The sample holds a few counts of this clonotype. J is TRBJ1-4 and V is TRBV7-2, with 7 bases identical to TRBD1. The germline V gene has CDR1 SGHTA and CDR2 FQGNSA. This CDR3 spans 16 amino acids. After removal of 5 bases from V and 3 bases from J, the junction contained 9 bases not matched to a gene. The CDR3 is CASSRQTGQPNEKLFF. CDR3 nucleotides: TGTGCCAGCAGCCGGCAGACAGGGCAGCCTAATGAAAAACTGTTTTTT.